This entry concerns a single T cell receptor beta chain. The V gene end was trimmed by 6 bases and the J gene end by 5 bases; junction bases not matched to a gene: 12. The CDR3 totals 14 residues. The germline V gene has CDR1 DFQATT and CDR2 SNEGSKA (reference sequence). This entry comes from a study of T-cell reconstitution after alpha-beta-depleted transplantation in children. Preparation of the TCRbeta library used unique molecular identifiers. TCRdb used MiXCR to reprocess the PCR reads, holding one entry per CDR3 protein. Found here are 640,000 or so distinct CDR3 sequences, around a sixth of them singletons; the top ten hold about 1.1%.

The sequence was collected from a human donor who donated a stem cell graft to a child with acute myeloid leukemia. The chain employs TRBV20-1 and TRBJ1-1; 7 nucleotides match TRBD1. Sequenced material: PBMCs from the stem cell graft donor, taken from the stem cell graft. DNA for the CDR3: TGCAGTGCCTCGCAGGGGGGGGCTGGGACTGAAGCTTTCTTT. Translation gives CSASQGGAGTEAFF.